The rows below give T cell receptor beta chains drawn from one sample of a study of T cell responses to AZD1222 COVID-19 vaccine. TCRdb keeps only in-frame clones here, not all; method: immunoSEQ multiplex PCR. The sample lists 90,000 to 110,000 clones; roughly 90% were seen once. This specimen consisted of peripheral blood, obtained on day 0 of AZD1222 vaccination. The receptors stem from an adult in good health. Both conserved end residues are part of each CDR3. The D gene is left open where the match is weak. Size tells how often a clone was seen (once, few, many) or the class of an expanded clone, and some rows leave it out.

v_gene	d_gene	abundance	j_gene	CDR3aa	CDR3nt
TRBV11-2	TRBD1	NA	TRBJ1-2	CASSLDLQGARGYTF	TGTGCCAGCAGCTTAGATTTGCAGGGGGCGCGGGGCTACACCTTC
TRBV4-3	TRBD2	many	TRBJ2-3	CASSQAGGTTDTQYF	TGCGCCAGCAGCCAGGCGGGGGGTACCACAGATACGCAGTATTTT
TRBV6-7	TRBD2	NA	TRBJ2-3	CASSYTQRLAGAHTDTQYF	TGTGCCAGCAGTTACACCCAAAGACTAGCGGGGGCCCACACAGATACGCAGTATTTT
TRBV7-2	NA	NA	TRBJ1-1	CASSLYSNTEAFF	TGTGCCAGCAGCCTGTACAGCAACACTGAAGCTTTCTTT
TRBV7-6	TRBD2	once	TRBJ2-1	CASSSRLAGGLDEQFF	TGTGCCAGCAGCTCCCGACTAGCGGGGGGGCTGGATGAGCAGTTCTTC
TRBV11-3	NA	NA	TRBJ2-5	CASSQETQYF	TGTGCCAGCAGTCAAGAGACCCAGTACTTC
TRBV30	TRBD1	once	TRBJ1-6	CAWSVTGQGSSPLHF	TGTGCCTGGAGTGTAACGGGACAGGGTTCTTCACCCCTCCACTTT
TRBV4-3	TRBD1	NA	TRBJ2-7	CASSQQTGPYEQYF	TGCGCCAGCAGCCAACAGACAGGGCCCTACGAGCAGTACTTC
TRBV5-1	NA	NA	TRBJ1-3	CASSLEDLSGNTIYF	TGCGCCAGCAGCTTGGAGGACCTCTCTGGAAACACCATATATTTT
TRBV7-9	NA	NA	TRBJ2-5	CASSLVGETQYF	TGTGCCAGCAGCTTAGTTGGTGAGACCCAGTACTTC
TRBV5-1	NA	NA	TRBJ1-1	CASTGRNTEAFF	TGCGCCAGCACTGGGAGGAACACTGAAGCTTTCTTT
TRBV21-1	NA	NA	TRBJ1-5	CASSKSAGWGASQKEPQHF	TGTGCCAGCAGCAAATCCGCGGGGTGGGGGGCGTCTCAGAAAGAGCCCCAGCATTTT
TRBV9	TRBD1	NA	TRBJ1-3	CASRRGQHSGNTIYF	TGTGCCAGCAGGAGGGGACAGCACTCTGGAAACACCATATATTTT
TRBV7-2	NA	NA	TRBJ2-5	CASSLLVGGETQYF	TGTGCCAGCAGCTTACTCGTCGGCGGGGAGACCCAGTACTTC
TRBV29-1	NA	once	TRBJ1-1	CSGQDRKNTEAFF	TGCAGCGGCCAGGACAGAAAGAACACTGAAGCTTTCTTT
TRBV10-3	TRBD1	once	TRBJ2-1	CAISLVRTGVYNEQFF	TGTGCCATCAGTTTGGTTAGGACAGGGGTTTACAATGAGCAGTTCTTC
TRBV6-5	TRBD1	NA	TRBJ1-5	CASKTTGGYQPQHF	TGTGCCAGCAAGACGACAGGGGGCTATCAGCCCCAGCATTTT
TRBV28	TRBD1	NA	TRBJ2-4	CASSLSGQLKNIQYF	TGTGCCAGCAGTTTGTCGGGACAGCTAAAAAACATTCAGTACTTC
TRBV4-1	NA	NA	TRBJ1-4	CASSQPGEGNEKLFF	TGCGCCAGCAGCCAACCCGGGGAGGGCAATGAAAAACTGTTTTTT
TRBV15	TRBD2	NA	TRBJ2-2	CATSRAGLAGTGELFF	TGTGCCACCAGCAGAGCGGGACTAGCGGGAACCGGGGAGCTGTTTTTT
TRBV6-6	NA	once	TRBJ1-1	CASTPRSGVMNTEAFF	TGTGCCAGCACTCCACGCTCCGGGGTTATGAACACTGAAGCTTTCTTT
TRBV6-5	TRBD1	once	TRBJ1-2	CASSTRTGGGYTF	TGTGCCAGCAGTACCAGGACAGGTGGGGGCTACACCTTC
TRBV5-1	NA	NA	TRBJ1-6	CASREPNSPLHF	TGCGCTAGCCGGGAGCCCAATTCACCCCTCCACTTT
TRBV14	NA	NA	TRBJ2-1	CASSQDLGRRYNEQFF	TGTGCCAGCAGCCAAGACCTAGGGCGGAGATACAATGAGCAGTTCTTC